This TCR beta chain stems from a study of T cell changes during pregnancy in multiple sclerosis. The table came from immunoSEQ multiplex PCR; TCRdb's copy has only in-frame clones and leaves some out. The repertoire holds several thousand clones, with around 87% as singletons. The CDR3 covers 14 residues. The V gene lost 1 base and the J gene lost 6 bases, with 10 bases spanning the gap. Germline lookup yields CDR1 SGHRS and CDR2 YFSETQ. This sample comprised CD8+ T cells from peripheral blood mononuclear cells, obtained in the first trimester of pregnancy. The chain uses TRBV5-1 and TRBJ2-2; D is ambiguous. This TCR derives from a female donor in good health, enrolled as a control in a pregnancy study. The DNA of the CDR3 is TGCGCCAGCAGCTTGTCTTCAGGCGCCGGGGAGCTGTTTTTT. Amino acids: CASSLSSGAGELFF.